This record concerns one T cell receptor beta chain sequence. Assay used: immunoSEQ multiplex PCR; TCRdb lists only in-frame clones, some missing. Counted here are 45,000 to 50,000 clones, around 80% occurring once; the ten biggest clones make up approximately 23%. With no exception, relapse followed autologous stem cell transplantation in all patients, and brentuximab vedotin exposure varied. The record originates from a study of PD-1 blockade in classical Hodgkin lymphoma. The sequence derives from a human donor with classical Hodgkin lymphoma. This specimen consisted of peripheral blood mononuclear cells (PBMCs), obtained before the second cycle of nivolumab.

CDR3 nucleotides: TGTGCCTGGAGTGTAATGGAAAATCAGCCCCAGCATTTT. This gives the protein CAWSVMENQPQHF. This chain connects TRBV30 to TRBJ1-5; no definite D call. V shed 0 bases and J shed 4 bases, with 7 bases lying between them. This CDR3 spans 13 amino acids. CDR1 and CDR2 (germline): GTSNPN, SVGIG (reference sequence).